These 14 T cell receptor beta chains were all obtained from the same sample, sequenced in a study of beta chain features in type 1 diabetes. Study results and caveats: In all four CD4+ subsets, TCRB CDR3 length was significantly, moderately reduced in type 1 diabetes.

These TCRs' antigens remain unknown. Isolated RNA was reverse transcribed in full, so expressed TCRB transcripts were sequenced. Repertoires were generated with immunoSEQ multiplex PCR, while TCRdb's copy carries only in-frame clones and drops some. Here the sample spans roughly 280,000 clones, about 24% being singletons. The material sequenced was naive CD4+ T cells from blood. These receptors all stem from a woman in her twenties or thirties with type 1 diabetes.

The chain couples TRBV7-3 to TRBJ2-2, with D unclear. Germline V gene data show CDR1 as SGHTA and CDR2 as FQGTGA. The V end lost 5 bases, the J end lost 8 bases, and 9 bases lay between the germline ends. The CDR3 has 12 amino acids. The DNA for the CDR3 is TGTGCCAGCAGCCGACATTTAGGGGAGCTGTTTTTT. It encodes CASSRHLGELFF.

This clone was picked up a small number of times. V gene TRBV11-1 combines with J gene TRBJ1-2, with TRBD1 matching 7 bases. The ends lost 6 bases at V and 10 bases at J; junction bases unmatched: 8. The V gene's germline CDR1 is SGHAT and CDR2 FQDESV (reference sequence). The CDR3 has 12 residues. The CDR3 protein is CASSRGGQFYTF. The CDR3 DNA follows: TGTGCCAGCAGTCGAGGGGGACAGTTCTACACCTTC.

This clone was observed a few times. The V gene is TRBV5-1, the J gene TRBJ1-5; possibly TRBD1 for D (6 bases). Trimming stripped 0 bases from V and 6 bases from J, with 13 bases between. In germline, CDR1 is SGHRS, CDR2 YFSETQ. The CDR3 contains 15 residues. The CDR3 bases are TGCGCCAGCAGCTTGGACGGACAGAACAGTCAGCCCCAGCATTTT. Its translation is CASSLDGQNSQPQHF.

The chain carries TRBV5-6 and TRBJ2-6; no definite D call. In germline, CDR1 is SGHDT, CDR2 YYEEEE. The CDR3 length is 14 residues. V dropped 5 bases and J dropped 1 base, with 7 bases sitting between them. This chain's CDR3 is CASRAGSGANVLTF. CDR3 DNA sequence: TGTGCCAGCAGAGCAGGTTCTGGGGCCAACGTCCTGACTTTC.

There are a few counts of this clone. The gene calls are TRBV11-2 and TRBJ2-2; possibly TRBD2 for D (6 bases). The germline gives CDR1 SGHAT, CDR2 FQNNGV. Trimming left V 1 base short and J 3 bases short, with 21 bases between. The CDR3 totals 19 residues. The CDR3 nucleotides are TGTGCCAGCAGCTTAGGTCCAGGGATGGTAGCGGAAGACACCGGGGAGCTGTTTTTT. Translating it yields CASSLGPGMVAEDTGELFF.

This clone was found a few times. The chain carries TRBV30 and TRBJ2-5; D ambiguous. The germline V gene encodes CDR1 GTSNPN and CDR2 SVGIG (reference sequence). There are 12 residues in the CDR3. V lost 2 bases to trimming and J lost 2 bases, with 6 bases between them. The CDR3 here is CAWSPLQETQYF. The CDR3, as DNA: TGTGCCTGGAGTCCCTTGCAAGAGACCCAGTACTTC.

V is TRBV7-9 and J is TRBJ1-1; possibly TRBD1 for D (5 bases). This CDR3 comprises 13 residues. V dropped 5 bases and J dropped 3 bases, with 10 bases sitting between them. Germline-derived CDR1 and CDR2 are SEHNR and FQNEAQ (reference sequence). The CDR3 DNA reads TGTGCCAGCAGCCCGCAACAGGACACTGAAGCTTTCTTT. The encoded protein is CASSPQQDTEAFF. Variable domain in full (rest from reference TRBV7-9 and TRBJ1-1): DTGVSQNPRHKITKRGQNVTFRCDPISEHNRLYWYRQTLGQGPEFLTYFQNEAQLEKSRLLSDRFSAERPKGSFSTLEIQRTEQGDSAMYLCASSPQQDTEAFFGQGTRLTVV.

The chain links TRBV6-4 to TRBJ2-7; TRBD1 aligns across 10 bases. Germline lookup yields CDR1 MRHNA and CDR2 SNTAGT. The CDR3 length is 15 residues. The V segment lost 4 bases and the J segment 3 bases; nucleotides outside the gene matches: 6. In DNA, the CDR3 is TGTGCCAGCAGTGGCTCCGGGACAGGGGACTACGAGCAGTACTTC. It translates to CASSGSGTGDYEQYF.

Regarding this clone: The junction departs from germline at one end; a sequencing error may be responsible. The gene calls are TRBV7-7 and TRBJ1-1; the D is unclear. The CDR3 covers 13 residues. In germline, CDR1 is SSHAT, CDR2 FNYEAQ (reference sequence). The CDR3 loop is CASSENGYTEAFF. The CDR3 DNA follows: TGTGCTAGCAGCGAAAACGGGTACACTGAAGCTTTCTTT.

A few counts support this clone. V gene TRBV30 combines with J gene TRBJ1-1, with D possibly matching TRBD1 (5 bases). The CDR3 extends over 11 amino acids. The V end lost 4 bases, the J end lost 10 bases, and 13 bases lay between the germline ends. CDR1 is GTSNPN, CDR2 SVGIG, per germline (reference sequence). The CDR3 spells CAWNEGGGAFF. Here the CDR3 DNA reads TGTGCCTGGAACGAGGGCGGGGGAGCTTTCTTT.

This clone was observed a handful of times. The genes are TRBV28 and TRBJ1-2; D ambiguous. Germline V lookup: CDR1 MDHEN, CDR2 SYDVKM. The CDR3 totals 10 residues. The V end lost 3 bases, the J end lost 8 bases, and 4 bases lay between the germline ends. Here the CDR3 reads CASSLRGYTF. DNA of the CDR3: TGTGCCAGCAGTTTGCGAGGCTACACCTTC.

CDR3 protein: CASSEWASFQETQYF. CDR3 sequence (DNA): TGTGCCAGCAGTGAATGGGCTAGCTTCCAAGAGACCCAGTACTTC. V is TRBV2 and J is TRBJ2-5; D possibly corresponds to TRBD2 (5 bases). This CDR3 is 15 amino acids long. V shed 2 bases and J shed 1 base, with 11 bases lying between them. Germline loops: CDR1 SNHLY, CDR2 FYNNEI.

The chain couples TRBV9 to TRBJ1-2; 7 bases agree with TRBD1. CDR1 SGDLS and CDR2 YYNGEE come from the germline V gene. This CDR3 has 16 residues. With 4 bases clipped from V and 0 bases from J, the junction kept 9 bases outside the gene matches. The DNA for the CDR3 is TGTGCCAGCAGCTTCGCGTCGACAGGGACTAACTATGGCTACACCTTC. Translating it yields CASSFASTGTNYGYTF.

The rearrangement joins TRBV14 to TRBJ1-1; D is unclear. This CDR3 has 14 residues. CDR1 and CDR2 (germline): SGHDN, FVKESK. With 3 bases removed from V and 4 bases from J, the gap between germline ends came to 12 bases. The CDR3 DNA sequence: TGTGCCAGCAGCCAGGGCTTCCACGGCACTGAAGCTTTCTTT. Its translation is CASSQGFHGTEAFF. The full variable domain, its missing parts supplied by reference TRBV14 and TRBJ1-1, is EAGVTQFPSHSVIEKGQTVTLRCDPISGHDNLYWYRRVMGKEIKFLLHFVKESKQDESGMPNNRFLAERTGGTYSTLKVQPAELEDSGVYFCASSQGFHGTEAFFGQGTRLTVV.